This section outlines one T cell receptor (beta chain) sequence together with its context. Its antigen is still unknown. The data are from a study of T cells in Graves' hyperthyroidism and ophthalmopathy. The TCR beta CDR3 regions underwent amplification using RNA transcripts as the source. The HTBI primer set was used in a first-round RT-PCR of the TCR CDR3. TCRdb recomputed calls from the multiplex PCR reads with MiXCR, one row per CDR3 protein. The sample carries over 250,000 distinct CDR3 sequences, less than 30% recorded once. Isolation of PBMCs was performed on around 9.7 ml fresh peripheral blood. Findings and limits, study-wide: Within blood appeared most thyroid clonotypes that had expanded above 0.001.

V lost 5 bases to trimming and J lost 5 bases; unmatched junction nucleotides: 8. CDR3 length: 15 amino acids. The receptor was isolated from a man aged 35-49 years with Graves' hyperthyroidism that later progressed to Graves' ophthalmopathy. Sequenced material: blood. The chain uses TRBV12-3 or TRBV12-4 and TRBJ2-2, with 7 bases aligning to TRBD1. The CDR3 DNA reads as TGTGCCAGCAGTCCGGACAGGCTAAAGACCGGGGAGCTGTTTTTT. This encodes CASSPDRLKTGELFF.